This TCR beta chain was sequenced during a study of response to subunit inactivated influenza vaccine. This clonotype occurred a few times. Antigen unknown. The V end was cut by 6 bases, the J end by 6 bases, with 12 bases between. This CDR3 spans 12 amino acids. TCRdb redid the calling of the RT-PCR reads with MiXCR, one entry per CDR3 protein. The top ten clones hold 13% of a sample with approximately 570,000 distinct CDR3 sequences, around 8% of them seen once. Study-wide findings and caveats: Authors proposed each seasonal influenza vaccination draws in few new T cells.

Specimen: PBMCs from blood, collected about 24 months after vaccination. The clonotype originates from a man aged 45-69 years who received an inactivated influenza vaccine. The chain joins TRBV12-3 or TRBV12-4 to TRBJ2-7; no reliable D call. The CDR3 here is CASSLLGFEQYF. CDR3 coding DNA: TGTGCCAGCAGCCTTCTTGGGTTCGAGCAGTACTTC.